This TCR beta chain originates from a study of blood T cell repertoires in COVID-19. Study information: The study drew acute and convalescent COVID-19 samples from the United States, Italy and Spain. T cells, B-cell-depleted T cells, or PBMCs provided the cDNA or gDNA that served as material.

Authors' analysis steps: Amplification of reference gene primers provided the estimated nucleated cell counts. This table comes from immunoSEQ multiplex PCR, and its TCRdb copy is limited to in-frame clones, with some not included. D and trimming were read from the DNA, whereas the V and J calls and clone size are those reported in that table. Among roughly 150,000 clones listed, roughly four fifths were seen once. Germline values: CDR1 SGHDT, CDR2 YYEEEE. This CDR3 is built from 13 residues. The V segment lost 1 base and the J segment 4 bases; nucleotides outside the gene matches: 1. The clonotype was recovered from an elderly woman with acute or convalescent COVID-19. Material: peripheral blood. This rearrangement joins TRBV5-6 to TRBJ2-5; 7 positions match TRBD1. The DNA of the CDR3 is TGTGCCAGCAGCTTGTACAGGGGAGAGACCCAGTACTTC. It encodes CASSLYRGETQYF. Filled out from reference TRBV5-6 and TRBJ2-5, the complete variable domain reads DAGVTQSPTHLIKTRGQQVTLRCSPKSGHDTVSWYQQALGQGPQFIFQYYEEEERQRGNFPDRFSGHQFPNYSSELNVNALLLGDSALYLCASSLYRGETQYFGPGTRLLVL.